This T cell receptor beta chain was found in a study of blood T cell repertoires in COVID-19. At the level of the study: Donors in the United States, Italy and Spain gave samples during acute or convalescent COVID-19.

Losses at the gene ends were 4 bases for V and 2 bases for J; bases not matched to a gene: 7. Germline loops: CDR1 MDHEN, CDR2 SYDVKM. This CDR3 contains 16 residues. Generated by immunoSEQ multiplex PCR, the TCRdb table keeps only in-frame clones and is missing some. The repertoire holds roughly 150,000 clones, with about 80% as singletons. The sample holds one count of this clone. The chain uses TRBV28 and TRBJ2-2, with 7 bases lining up with TRBD1. Sequenced: peripheral blood. The receptor was derived from a man aged 65 to 85 with active or convalescent COVID-19. The chain's CDR3 is CASSSGTAINTGELFF. The DNA of the CDR3 is TGTGCCAGCAGTTCAGGGACAGCTATCAACACCGGGGAGCTGTTTTTT.